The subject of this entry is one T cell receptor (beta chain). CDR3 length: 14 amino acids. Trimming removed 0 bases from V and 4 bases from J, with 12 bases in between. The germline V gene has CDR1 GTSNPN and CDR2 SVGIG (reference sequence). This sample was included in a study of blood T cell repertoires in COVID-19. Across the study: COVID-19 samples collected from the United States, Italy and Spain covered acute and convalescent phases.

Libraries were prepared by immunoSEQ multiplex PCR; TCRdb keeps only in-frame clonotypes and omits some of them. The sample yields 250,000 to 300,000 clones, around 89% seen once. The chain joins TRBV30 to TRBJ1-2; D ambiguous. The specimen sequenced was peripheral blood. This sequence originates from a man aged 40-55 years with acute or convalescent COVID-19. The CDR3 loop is CAWSVRGRVYGYTF. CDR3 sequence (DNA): TGTGCCTGGAGTGTACGGGGAAGGGTCTATGGCTACACCTTC.